The 27 T cell receptor beta chains below come from one sample, sequenced in a study of blood T cell repertoires in COVID-19. Libraries were prepared by immunoSEQ multiplex PCR; TCRdb keeps only in-frame clonotypes and omits some of them. The sample contains more than 100,000 clones, roughly 87% of which appear only once. Sequencing used peripheral blood. These receptors all stem from a human donor in a cohort sampled during active COVID-19.

This chain links TRBV5-1 with TRBJ1-3; 10 nucleotides agree with TRBD1. The CDR3 has 18 residues. CDR1 and CDR2 from the germline V gene are SGHRS and YFSETQ. V trimming: 4 bases; J trimming: 0 bases; junction bases outside the gene matches: 10. The DNA of the CDR3 is TGCGCCAGCAGCCTGGGACTCGGGACAGGGGACTCTGGAAACACCATATATTTT. This codes for CASSLGLGTGDSGNTIYF.

The rearrangement links TRBV6-5 to TRBJ1-1; D gene uncertain. Germline V gene lookup returns CDR1 MNHEY and CDR2 SVGAGI. Trimming pared 5 bases from V and 1 base from J, leaving 5 bases between. CDR3 length: 12 residues. CDR3 nucleotides: TGTGCCAGCAGTAGGAGGAACACTGAAGCTTTCTTT. Encoded protein: CASSRRNTEAFF.

The CDR3 coding sequence is TGTGCCAGCAGCTTGGGCCGGACTAGCGGGGGGGGGTACCAAGAGACCCAGTACTTC. This sequence encodes CASSLGRTSGGGYQETQYF. The chain combines TRBV11-2 with TRBJ2-5; 15 bases match TRBD2. V lost 3 bases and J lost 0; bases outside the gene matches: 8. The CDR3 runs to 19 residues. Looked up from germline, CDR1 is SGHAT and CDR2 is FQNNGV.

V is TRBV3-1 (or the pseudogene TRBV3-2) and J is TRBJ1-6; D possibly corresponds to TRBD1 (5 bases). This CDR3 is 17 amino acids long. Trimming pared 0 bases from V and 7 bases from J, leaving 16 bases between. Germline-derived CDR1 and CDR2 are LGHDT and YNNKEL (reference sequence). The CDR3: CASSQEGGLGWNSPLHF. The CDR3 bases are TGTGCCAGCAGCCAAGAGGGGGGATTGGGTTGGAATTCACCCCTCCACTTT.

The chain has TRBV14 and TRBJ1-2; D remains ambiguous. This CDR3 region has 12 residues. Germline CDR1 reads SGHDN; CDR2 reads FVKESK. Trimming took 4 bases from V and 4 from J, leaving 7 bases between them. Here the CDR3 reads CASSPHPYGYTF. The CDR3 DNA reads TGTGCCAGCAGCCCACACCCCTATGGCTACACCTTC.

The gene calls are TRBV7-8 and TRBJ1-1, with D unresolved. Looked up from germline, CDR1 is SGHVS and CDR2 is FQNEAQ. The CDR3 totals 12 residues. V gave up 1 base and J gave up 7 bases, with 7 bases separating them. CDR3 DNA: TGTGCCAGCAGCTTAGTACTCGGTGAAGCTTTCTTT. This translates into CASSLVLGEAFF.

V gene TRBV28 combines with J gene TRBJ1-5, with 7 bases identical to TRBD1. This CDR3 region has 15 residues. CDR1 is MDHEN, CDR2 SYDVKM, per germline. The junction had 6 bases not matched to a gene; V was cut back by 6 bases and J by 1 base. The CDR3 DNA sequence: TGTGCCAGCAGAAGCCAGGGGGTGAGCAATCAGCCCCAGCATTTT. Protein product: CASRSQGVSNQPQHF.

This clone was recorded only once. V usage is TRBV2 and J usage is TRBJ1-2; 7 bases agree with TRBD1. Trimming took 1 base from V and 5 from J; bases not matched to a gene: 7. The CDR3 runs 15 residues. CDR1 and CDR2 from the germline V gene are SNHLY and FYNNEI. CDR3 sequence reads: CASSEGGTGVYGYTF. The CDR3 DNA reads as TGTGCCAGCAGTGAAGGAGGAACAGGGGTATATGGCTACACCTTC.

J is TRBJ1-1 and V is TRBV6-5, with D hard to call. Germline values: CDR1 MNHEY, CDR2 SVGAGI. CDR3 size: 14 residues. V lost 7 bases and J lost 0, with 12 bases in between. As DNA, the CDR3 is TGTGCCAGCACCCATAACGGGGTGAACACTGAAGCTTTCTTT. Amino acid sequence: CASTHNGVNTEAFF.

The V gene is TRBV6-5, the J gene TRBJ2-3; 10 bases align to TRBD2. Trimming cost V 7 bases and J 14 bases; bases outside gene matches: 18. Germline values: CDR1 MNHEY, CDR2 SVGAGI. CDR3 size: 15 residues. The CDR3 reads CASTPTPPTSGASYF. In DNA, the CDR3 is TGTGCCAGCACCCCAACACCCCCTACTAGCGGGGCATCGTATTTT.

This rearrangement joins TRBV7-6 to TRBJ2-1; 12 bases agree with TRBD2. The length of the CDR3 is 19 residues. From germline, CDR1 is SGHVS and CDR2 FNYEAQ. Trimming at V came to 4 bases and at J to 8 bases, leaving 18 bases not matched to a gene. CDR3 in amino acids: CASSYSVAASGRARYEQFF. The CDR3 DNA is TGTGCCAGCAGCTATAGCGTCGCGGCTAGCGGGAGGGCCCGGTATGAGCAGTTCTTC. Full variable domain (rest looked up from reference TRBV7-6 and TRBJ2-1): GAGVSQSPRYKVTKRGQDVALRCDPISGHVSLYWYRQALGQGPEFLTYFNYEAQQDKSGLPNDRFSAERPEGSISTLTIQRTEQRDSAMYRCASSYSVAASGRARYEQFFGPGTRLTVL.

This clone was observed once. This sequence joins TRBV6-5 and TRBJ2-1, with 8 bases identical to TRBD1. V was clipped by 6 bases and J by 10 bases; unmatched bases: 2. The CDR3 spans 11 residues. The germline gives CDR1 MNHEY, CDR2 SVGAGI. CDR3 amino acids: CASSRTGEQFF. CDR3 bases: TGTGCCAGCAGCCGGACAGGGGAGCAGTTCTTC.

The rearrangement uses TRBV24-1 and TRBJ1-4; 7 bases fit TRBD1. Germline V lookup: CDR1 KGHDR, CDR2 SFDVKD. The CDR3 runs to 20 residues. Trimming cost V 5 bases and J 0 bases; bases outside gene matches: 17. This CDR3 is CATSAPVFPRQGPTNEKLFF. The CDR3, as DNA: TGTGCCACCAGTGCCCCTGTATTTCCCAGACAGGGACCAACTAATGAAAAACTGTTTTTT.

The rearrangement uses TRBV5-1 and TRBJ2-1; 11 bases line up with TRBD2. Losses at the gene ends were 2 bases for V and 3 bases for J; bases not matched to a gene: 10. The CDR3 runs to 18 residues. CDR1 SGHRS and CDR2 YFSETQ come from the germline V gene. The CDR3 is CASSLLAGEVYIYNEQFF. The DNA of the CDR3 is TGCGCCAGCAGCTTACTAGCGGGAGAGGTTTATATCTACAATGAGCAGTTCTTC.

The gene calls are TRBV9 and TRBJ1-1, with 8 bases aligning to TRBD1. Losses at the gene ends were 0 bases for V and 3 bases for J; bases not matched to a gene: 1. There are 14 residues in the CDR3. CDR1 is SGDLS and CDR2 is YYNGEE in the germline V gene. DNA for the CDR3: TGTGCCAGCAGCGTAGAGGGACAGGACACTGAAGCTTTCTTT. Protein sequence: CASSVEGQDTEAFF.

This chain links TRBV19 with TRBJ2-5; no clear D gene. This CDR3 contains 13 residues. Trimming removed 6 bases at V and 1 base at J, with 9 bases between. In germline, CDR1 is LNHDA, CDR2 SQIVND (reference sequence). CDR3 region: CASRNWPQETQYF. The CDR3 DNA reads as TGTGCCAGTAGAAATTGGCCCCAAGAGACCCAGTACTTC.

The chain uses TRBV29-1 and TRBJ1-2; D remains unclear. Trimming removed 4 bases from V and 7 bases from J, with 13 bases in between. Germline assignment: CDR1 SQVTM and CDR2 ANQGSEA. The CDR3 covers 12 residues. The chain's CDR3 is CSVVWANRGYTF. CDR3 nucleotides: TGCAGCGTTGTATGGGCTAACCGTGGCTACACCTTC. Together with reference TRBV29-1 and TRBJ1-2, the CDR3 gives the full variable domain: SAVISQKPSRDICQRGTSLTIQCQVDSQVTMMFWYRQQPGQSLTLIATANQGSEATYESGFVIDKFPISRPNLTFSTLTVSNMSPEDSSIYLCSVVWANRGYTFGSGTRLTVV.

Note on this clone: The germline gene is not matched at one end of the junction; a read error may be the cause. V is TRBV28 and J is TRBJ2-1, with D perhaps TRBD2 (5 bases). The CDR3 length is 15 residues. Germline V gene data show CDR1 as MDHEN and CDR2 as SYDVKM. In DNA form, the CDR3 reads TGTGCCAGCAGTTTAAATGCTGGACTCCCCCAGGTTCAGATCTTC. This translates into CASSLNAGLPQVQIF.

The chain links TRBV18 to TRBJ2-6; 7 bases are a match to TRBD2. CDR3 size: 16 residues. Losses at the gene ends were 6 bases for V and 0 bases for J; bases not matched to a gene: 5. In germline, CDR1 is KGHSH, CDR2 LQKENI. In DNA form, the CDR3 reads TGTGCCAGCTCCCAATCGGGGGGCTCTGGGGCCAACGTCCTGACTTTC. It translates to CASSQSGGSGANVLTF.

The chain couples TRBV6-5 to TRBJ2-7, with D possibly being TRBD1 (5 bases). There are 15 residues in the CDR3. Germline V gene sequence: CDR1 MNHEY, CDR2 SVGAGI. V lost 6 bases and J 3 bases, leaving 18 bases between the germline ends. The CDR3 DNA reads TGTGCCAGCAGGGAGAAGCAGGGTCGACTCTACGAGCAGTACTTC. This gives the protein CASREKQGRLYEQYF.

Only one count was recorded for this clone. This chain links TRBV12-3 or TRBV12-4 with TRBJ1-5; D call uncertain. CDR3 size: 12 residues. Trimming shortened V by 4 bases and J by 7 bases, and 8 bases separated the two germline ends. This chain's CDR3 is CASSSTEQPQHF. For the CDR3, the DNA is TGTGCCAGCAGTTCAACTGAGCAGCCCCAGCATTTT.

This clone has a single count. The V call is TRBV27, the J call TRBJ2-2, with 9 bases lining up with TRBD2. The CDR3 loop spans 18 amino acids. Germline V lookup: CDR1 MNHEY, CDR2 SMNVEV (reference sequence). The V and J ends lost 0 bases and 4 bases, in that order; junction bases with no gene match: 9. The CDR3 loop reads CASSLSSGSQLITGELFF. CDR3 bases: TGTGCCAGCAGTTTATCTAGCGGGAGTCAATTAATCACCGGGGAGCTGTTTTTT.

V gene TRBV4-1 combines with J gene TRBJ2-3, with TRBD2 identical over 15 bases. The V segment lost 0 bases and the J segment 3 bases; nucleotides outside the gene matches: 1. This CDR3 region has 17 residues. Germline V gives CDR1 MGHRA, CDR2 YSYEKL. The CDR3 coding sequence is TGCGCCAGCAGCCAAGAGGGGACTAGCGGGAGGACAGATACGCAGTATTTT. Residues: CASSQEGTSGRTDTQYF.

V usage is TRBV9 and J usage is TRBJ2-7; D unresolved. V lost 4 bases and J 6 bases, leaving 14 bases between the germline ends. The CDR3 length is 13 residues. Germline values: CDR1 SGDLS, CDR2 YYNGEE. As DNA, the CDR3 is TGTGCCAGCAGCCAAGATAATGTAGTCGAGCAGTACTTC. Amino acids: CASSQDNVVEQYF.

The rearrangement links TRBV7-3 to TRBJ2-2; D ambiguous. V shed 5 bases and J shed 7 bases, with 8 bases lying between them. Germline V gene data show CDR1 as SGHTA and CDR2 as FQGTGA. CDR3 size: 12 residues. Here the CDR3 DNA reads TGTGCCAGCAGCCCCCCAGGCGGGGAGCTGTTTTTT. Translated, it gives CASSPPGGELFF.

This rearrangement joins TRBV7-9 to TRBJ1-4, with TRBD1 as a possible D gene (5 bases). Trimming shortened V by 5 bases and J by 5 bases, and 12 bases separated the two germline ends. The CDR3 is made up of 14 amino acids. From germline, CDR1 is SEHNR and CDR2 FQNEAQ (reference sequence). CDR3 protein: CASSIPTENEKLFF. CDR3 in DNA: TGTGCCAGCAGCATACCGACAGAGAATGAAAAACTGTTTTTT.

The gene calls are TRBV7-9 and TRBJ1-1; TRBD1 might be the D (5 bases). V was clipped by 4 bases and J by 3 bases, with 9 bases between them. Germline CDR1 and CDR2: SEHNR and FQNEAQ (reference sequence). CDR3 length equals 13 residues. CDR3 region: CASSSDRYTEAFF. The CDR3 bases are TGTGCCAGCAGCTCCGACAGATACACTGAAGCTTTCTTT.